This T cell receptor beta chain was recorded in a study of Graves' ophthalmopathy and Graves' hyperthyroidism. Study results and caveats: Stable hyperthyroidism and ophthalmopathy were told apart by a 13-signature model, which achieved less than 90% sensitivity and 81.08% specificity.

In this sample, this clonotype turned up many times. Its antigen remains unidentified. Transcripts of RNA were the source for amplifying TCR beta CDR3 regions. The library came from an HTBI-primed first-round RT-PCR and a second-round multiplex PCR. TCRdb reprocessed the multiplex PCR reads via MiXCR and lists one record per CDR3 protein. The sample has about 48,000 distinct CDR3 sequences, around 48% seen once; the top ten hold approximately 20%. This clonotype originated in an adult man with Graves' ophthalmopathy. Sequenced material: peripheral blood.

The CDR3 spells CSARRLAGVAGTDTQYF. Here the CDR3 DNA reads TGCAGTGCTAGACGTCTAGCGGGAGTCGCGGGCACAGATACGCAGTATTTT. This rearrangement joins TRBV20-1 to TRBJ2-3, with 10 bases aligning to TRBD2. CDR1 and CDR2 (germline): DFQATT, SNEGSKA (reference sequence). The ends lost 2 bases at V and 1 base at J; junction bases unmatched: 9. The CDR3 totals 17 residues.